These 17 T cell receptor beta chains share one sample of origin, sequenced in a study of regulatory T cells in long-lasting Graves disease. Through Arm-PCR of CDR3 regions and iRepertoire HTBI primers, TCR beta libraries were built. TCRdb redid the calling of the multiplex PCR reads with MiXCR, one entry per CDR3 protein. The sample consists of 400,000 to 500,000 distinct CDR3 sequences, approximately 16% of them appearing once. Time point indicated: newly diagnosed GD, antithyroid drugs for less than 3 months. Extracted RNA from PBMCs served as the source of the TCR library. These data were also reused for a study on T cells in Graves' hyperthyroidism and ophthalmopathy.

Sequencing used peripheral blood mononuclear cells (PBMCs), obtained at new diagnosis, from a patient treated with antithyroid drugs. Every receptor here comes from a woman aged 40 to 55 with Graves disease.

A few counts support this clonotype. The CDR3 DNA sequence: TGTGCCAGCAGTGAATCGGGGGGGGGCGGGGAGCTGTTTTTT. Translation gives CASSESGGGGELFF. The genes are TRBV6-1 and TRBJ2-2; 8 bases fit TRBD2. With V trimmed by 2 bases and J by 7 bases, 3 bases remained unmatched. Germline CDR1 MNHNS, CDR2 SASEGT. The CDR3 is made up of 14 amino acids.

This rearrangement joins TRBV2 to TRBJ1-5, with TRBD1 as a possible D gene (5 bases). V lost 4 bases to trimming and J lost 6 bases, with 13 bases between them. The CDR3 runs 14 residues. CDR1 is SNHLY and CDR2 is FYNNEI in the germline V gene. CDR3 DNA sequence: TGTGCCAGCAGTGCGCAGGGTGTAGTTCAGCCCCAGCATTTT. Protein sequence: CASSAQGVVQPQHF.

Comments on this clonotype: One end of the junction is discordant with germline, which a read error may explain. V is TRBV12-3 or TRBV12-4 and J is TRBJ2-7; D ambiguous. The CDR3 has 12 residues. For the CDR3, the DNA is TGTGCCAGCGGTTTAGTGGGGAATCAGCAGTACTTC. This sequence encodes CASGLVGNQQYF.

This clonotype was counted only a few times. The chain is built from TRBV6-2 or TRBV6-3 and TRBJ2-5; tentative D call: TRBD1 (6 bases). This CDR3 is 19 amino acids long. V lost 6 bases and J 1 base, leaving 27 bases between the germline ends. The germline CDR1 and CDR2 sequences are MNHEY and SVGEGT. The CDR3 nucleotides are TGTGCCAGCAGAACCAGAGACAGGACCGGATGGTATGTCCAAGAGACCCAGTACTTC. It translates to CASRTRDRTGWYVQETQYF.

In regard to this clonotype: Being one base from a much bigger clone, this may be a read error. The chain joins TRBV12-3 or TRBV12-4 to TRBJ1-4, with 9 bases aligning to TRBD1. The J segment lost 8 bases and the V segment lost 7 bases, leaving 8 bases of the junction unmatched. The CDR3 contains 14 residues. This CDR3 is CASTETGGREKLFF. CDR3 bases: TGTGCCAGCACCGAAACAGGGGGCCGAGAAAAACTGTTTTTT.

The sample holds many counts of this clonotype. This chain uses TRBV11-1 with TRBJ2-1; 9 nucleotides align to TRBD1. The CDR3 runs to 15 residues. CDR1 is SGHAT, CDR2 FQDESV, per germline (reference sequence). With 5 bases clipped from V and 8 bases from J, the junction kept 10 bases outside the gene matches. CDR3 sequence (DNA): TGTGCCAGCAGCGTAACAGGGGGCGACTTGGATGAGCAGTTCTTC. Its protein product is CASSVTGGDLDEQFF.

The J gene is TRBJ2-3, the V gene TRBV2, with TRBD1 matching 8 bases. Germline trimming cut 7 bases from V and 4 bases from J; bases unmatched to any gene: 7. The V gene's germline CDR1 is SNHLY and CDR2 FYNNEI. The CDR3 is made up of 14 amino acids. The CDR3 region is CASKTGVVADTQYF. In DNA, the CDR3 is TGTGCCAGCAAGACAGGGGTAGTGGCAGATACGCAGTATTTT. Based on the CDR3 plus reference TRBV2 and TRBJ2-3, the full variable domain is EPEVTQTPSHQVTQMGQEVILRCVPISNHLYFYWYRQILGQKVEFLVSFYNNEISEKSEIFDDQFSVERPDGSNFTLKIRSTKLEDSAMYFCASKTGVVADTQYFGPGTRLTVL.

V and J are TRBV12-3 or TRBV12-4 and TRBJ1-6; no clear D. Between the trimmed V and J ends, which lost 4 bases and 8 bases, there was a span of 6 bases. This CDR3 comprises 12 residues. DNA for the CDR3: TGTGCCAGCAGTTCTGGACATTCACCCCTCCACTTT. It yields the protein CASSSGHSPLHF.

The chain combines TRBV12-5 with TRBJ2-1; D is unclear. CDR3 length: 12 amino acids. Germline lookup yields CDR1 LGHNT and CDR2 FRNRAP. V gave up 3 bases and J gave up 10 bases, with 10 bases separating them. CDR3 residues: CASGFSESEQFF. In nucleotides, the CDR3 is TGTGCTAGTGGTTTTTCGGAATCCGAGCAGTTCTTC.

The chain recombines TRBV7-3 with TRBJ2-1; D could derive from TRBD1 or TRBD2 (6 bases each). V was pared by 5 bases and J by 12 bases, with 17 bases between. CDR3 length: 13 amino acids. Per germline, CDR1 SGHTA and CDR2 FQGTGA. The CDR3: CASSDTIQGGQFF. CDR3 DNA: TGTGCCAGCAGCGACACCATACAGGGAGGGCAGTTCTTC.

The chain has TRBV24-1 and TRBJ2-5; maybe TRBD2 (7 bases). This CDR3 region has 13 residues. CDR1 KGHDR and CDR2 SFDVKD come from the germline V gene. The germline V and J ends were trimmed by 0 bases and 7 bases, with 8 bases remaining between them. The CDR3 region has the DNA TGTGCCACCAGTGATTTGAGGGGGGGGACCCAGTACTTC. It encodes CATSDLRGGTQYF.

This clonotype was counted at least ten times. The rearrangement joins TRBV9 to TRBJ2-1, with D hard to call. Per germline, CDR1 SGDLS and CDR2 YYNGEE. Trimming took off 4 bases at V and 6 bases at J, with 11 bases between the two ends. The CDR3 contains 13 residues. CDR3 in DNA: TGTGCCAGCAGCCCCCCAATCACCAATGAGCAGTTCTTC. This gives the protein CASSPPITNEQFF.

This clonotype was recorded many times. The J gene is TRBJ1-5, the V gene TRBV2; D ambiguous. The CDR3 totals 15 residues. Looked up from germline, CDR1 is SNHLY and CDR2 is FYNNEI. Trimming removed 6 bases from V and 1 base from J, with 13 bases in between. CDR3 protein: CASRHEGSSNQPQHF. CDR3 DNA sequence: TGTGCCAGCAGGCATGAAGGGAGCAGCAATCAGCCCCAGCATTTT.

This clonotype has only a few counts. The chain carries TRBV13 and TRBJ1-2; D is ambiguous. V lost 1 base, J lost 10 bases, and 16 bases lay in between. The CDR3 runs to 14 residues. The germline CDR1 and CDR2 sequences are PRHDT and FYEKMQ (reference sequence). This CDR3 is CASSLAAPRHDYTF. Here the CDR3 DNA reads TGTGCCAGCAGCTTAGCGGCCCCGAGGCATGACTACACCTTC.

This clonotype was detected many times. V gene TRBV27 combines with J gene TRBJ2-7, with D perhaps TRBD1 or TRBD2 (6 bases each). From germline, CDR1 is MNHEY and CDR2 SMNVEV (reference sequence). Trimming removed 2 bases at V and 2 bases at J, with 13 bases between. The CDR3 spans 15 residues. As DNA, the CDR3 is TGTGCCAGCAGTTTAAGGGGGGCCCTGACCTACGAGCAGTACTTC. It codes for CASSLRGALTYEQYF.

In this sample, this clonotype turned up many times. The chain recombines TRBV30 with TRBJ1-1; the D is unclear. CDR1 is GTSNPN and CDR2 is SVGIG in the germline V gene (reference sequence). This CDR3 region has 13 residues. Trimming left V 2 bases short and J 0 bases short, with 7 bases between. The CDR3 nucleotides are TGTGCCTGGAGTCGGGCGGTGAACACTGAAGCTTTCTTT. The encoded protein is CAWSRAVNTEAFF.

This clonotype was observed at least ten times. The chain links TRBV18 to TRBJ1-2, with 7 bases identical to TRBD1. The CDR3 runs 14 residues. Looked up from germline, CDR1 is KGHSH and CDR2 is LQKENI. Trimming removed 6 bases from V and 8 bases from J; junction bases left unmatched: 12. In DNA form, the CDR3 reads TGTGCCAGCTCCCTCGGACAGGCGGGTAGCGGCTACACCTTC. It translates to CASSLGQAGSGYTF.